The 6 T cell receptor beta chains below come from one sample, sequenced in a study of control samples from healthy donors and cancer patients. Method: immunoSEQ multiplex PCR; TCRdb's copy keeps in-frame clones and lacks some. The data show fewer than 200,000 clones, around 90% seen once. The material sequenced was blood. These receptors were collected from a woman aged 45-59 years in good health.

The V and J genes are TRBV15 and TRBJ2-5, with D unclear. The CDR3 runs 14 residues. The V end lost 0 bases, the J end lost 4 bases, and 9 bases lay between the germline ends. CDR1 is LNHNV, CDR2 YYDKDF, per germline (reference sequence). CDR3: CATSRDPSGETQYF. The CDR3, as DNA: TGTGCCACCAGCAGAGATCCCTCAGGAGAGACCCAGTACTTC.

This chain joins TRBV28 and TRBJ1-5; unclear D gene. V was clipped by 6 bases and J by 4 bases, with 7 bases between them. This CDR3 contains 12 residues. CDR1 is MDHEN and CDR2 is SYDVKM in the germline V gene. This chain's CDR3 is CASSTQNQPQHF. In DNA, the CDR3 is TGTGCCAGCAGCACCCAGAATCAGCCCCAGCATTTT.

The chain links TRBV29-1 to TRBJ1-4; D perhaps matches TRBD1 (5 bases). The CDR3 consists of 13 residues. Between the trimmed V and J ends, which lost 3 bases and 4 bases, there was a span of 9 bases. CDR1 SQVTM and CDR2 ANQGSEA come from the germline V gene. The chain's CDR3 is CSVEGGSNEKLFF. DNA for the CDR3: TGCAGCGTTGAGGGGGGGAGTAATGAAAAACTGTTTTTT.

This sequence joins TRBV12-3 or TRBV12-4 and TRBJ1-3; no reliable D call. CDR3 length equals 11 residues. The V end was cut by 1 base, the J end by 9 bases, with 4 bases between. The CDR3 DNA reads TGTGCCAGCAGTTTAGGAGTCACCATATATTTT. It encodes CASSLGVTIYF.

The chain employs TRBV15 and TRBJ1-4; D gene ambiguous. The CDR3 spans 15 residues. Germline V gives CDR1 LNHNV, CDR2 YYDKDF (reference sequence). With 0 bases removed from V and 7 bases from J, the gap between germline ends came to 12 bases. The CDR3 bases are TGTGCCACCAGCAGAGAGGGTATAGGGTTTGAAAAACTGTTTTTT. Translated: CATSREGIGFEKLFF.

With respect to this clone: The same CDR3 also results from other DNA sequences found in this sample. The V and J genes are TRBV27 and TRBJ2-7, with D perhaps assigned TRBD1 or TRBD2 (5 bases each). CDR3 size: 14 residues. CDR1 MNHEY and CDR2 SMNVEV come from the germline V gene (reference sequence). V was shortened by 3 bases and J by 0 bases, with 9 bases between the two germline ends. In nucleotides, the CDR3 is TGTGCCAGCAGTTTTGGGGGACCCTCCTACGAGCAGTACTTC. Residues: CASSFGGPSYEQYF.